This T cell receptor beta chain is from a study of blood T cell repertoires in COVID-19. Germline CDR1 and CDR2: LNHDA and SQIVND (reference sequence). The junction had 16 bases not matched to a gene; V was cut back by 9 bases and J by 8 bases. The CDR3 consists of 15 residues. TCRdb keeps only in-frame clones here, not all; method: immunoSEQ multiplex PCR. Counted here are a few hundred thousand clones, approximately 88% occurring once; the ten biggest clones make up more than 5%. The chain has TRBV19 and TRBJ1-2; 9 bases match TRBD1. This TCR was recovered from a man aged 30 to 45 who had recovered from COVID-19. The specimen was PBMCs or T cells enriched from blood (not recorded which). The CDR3 bases are TGTGCCAGCCGGGACAGGGCCTTCCTAGGGGAGGGCTACACCTTC. Encoded protein: CASRDRAFLGEGYTF.